The source of this T cell receptor (beta chain) is a study of T cells in Graves' hyperthyroidism and ophthalmopathy (dated by TCRdb to between 2018 and 2020). Study-level background: Peripheral blood samples were taken at the time of initial diagnosis, prior to any treatment. TCR V-J signatures able to tell the groups apart were searched for in a discovery cohort of about a hundred patients, of whom around 42 had Graves' ophthalmopathy and more than 55 had stable Graves' hyperthyroidism. Whether ophthalmopathy could be predicted prospectively was tested in an independent validation cohort made up of under 20 hyperthyroidism patients plus 17 patients who later progressed to ophthalmopathy. The 90 to 100 discovery patients were randomly split 7:3 into training and test sets. In addition, the study compared T-cell repertoires in thyroid tissue and in blood from about six Graves' hyperthyroidism patients. After blood sampling, hyperthyroidism patients were treated with methimazole at a starting dose of 30 mg daily, and ophthalmopathy patients were treated with high-dose intravenous methylprednisolone. The paper describes TCR Vbeta CDR3 sequencing of 120 to 150 peripheral blood samples, made up of about 40 ophthalmopathy patients, around 78 hyperthyroidism patients and some 17 progressor patients. The investigation overall reported the following: During validation, the model predicted progression to ophthalmopathy a median of about 6.5 months ahead of onset, with almost 71% sensitivity and roughly 72% specificity. Blood samples also contained most of the expanded thyroid clonotypes (frequency above 0.001), which suggests that blood repertoires may reflect thyroid immune responses. A 13 V-J signature model separated ophthalmopathy from stable hyperthyroidism, with roughly 88% sensitivity and approximately 81% specificity in cross-validation and 80%/75% in testing. No statistical method was used to fix the sample size in advance, and group allocation was not hidden from the investigators.

Including the terminal cysteine and phenylalanine, the CDR3 comprises 9 residues. The CDR3 DNA has 27 bases and is translated from base 1. V is cut by 11 bases and J by 6 bases, and the space between the germline ends is 6 bases. The germline V gene supplies CDR1 SNHLY and CDR2 FYNNEI. Stable Graves' hyperthyroidism was defined as the absence of progression to ophthalmopathy over 18 months of follow-up. Hyperthyroidism patients were newly diagnosed, had a disease duration of under 2 months, and were aged 18 to 65 years. Patients with uncontrolled infections, other autoimmune diseases, pregnancy or lactation were excluded. Clinical symptoms, serum thyroxine and TRAb, thyroid ultrasound, and orbital computed tomography formed the basis for the diagnoses. Ficoll-Paque density gradient centrifugation was used to isolate PBMCs from 9.5 to 10 ml of fresh peripheral blood. Trizol reagent was used to extract total RNA, and RNA quality was then checked on an Agilent 2100 Bioanalyzer.

TCR beta CDR3 regions were amplified from RNA transcripts. A first-round RT-PCR of the TCR CDR3 used the HTBI primer set with the Qiagen OneStep RT-PCR kit. A second multiplex PCR round built the libraries, followed by size selection and purification. Paired-end sequencing of the libraries was performed with 100 bp reads on an Illumina HiSeq2000. The published analysis was carried out like this. SOAPnuke was used to process the raw data, with reads discarded if the reads contained adapters or uncalled bases, had a mean Phred below 15, or lacked an exact constant-primer or identifier match. High-quality paired reads were merged with COPE v1.2.5, and unique nucleotide sequences were defined as clonotypes. MiTCR v1.1 was used to align clonotypes to the IMGT TRBV, TRBD and TRBJ reference segments. Only V-J combinations with frequency above 0.0001, covering about 99% of repertoires, were analysed. A TCS score was defined as the ratio between F50 (clonal expansion) and ExV (chaos), using BLOSUM62-based TCRdist between CDR3 peptides within each V-J. Welch's t-statistics and random forest reduced just over 500 V-J features to roughly 13, which were used in a naive Bayes classifier (R e1071). The public reads were reanalyzed by TCRdb: fastp trimming at Q25, MiXCR alignment, in-frame beta chains only. Each CDR3 protein gets just one entry, which takes the most common genes and DNA from the rows behind it. The V and J calls reflect TCRdb's pipeline rather than the authors' work. Present in this sample are roughly 420,000 distinct CDR3 sequences, about 13% of which were seen just once. The biggest ten clones account for about 5% of the sample.

This clonotype has a count of ten or more. Its antigen is still unknown. Per-base qualities were not stored, and no clone one base away is much larger. Sequencing was done on a sample of blood. This clonotype was sampled from a woman aged 18-35 years with Graves' hyperthyroidism. The chain was built from TRBV2 and TRBJ2-3, with the D gene call left open. The DNA sequence is given as TGTGCCGCGCGGGATACGCAGTATTTT. Translated, it reads CAARDTQYF. When the CDR3 is completed using the reference TRBV2 and TRBJ2-3 genes on either side, the full variable domain is EPEVTQTPSHQVTQMGQEVILRCVPISNHLYFYWYRQILGQKVEFLVSFYNNEISEKSEIFDDQFSVERPDGSNFTLKIRSTKLEDSAMYFCAARDTQYFGPGTRLTVL.